This T cell receptor beta chain was profiled in a study of T-cell reconstitution after alpha-beta-depleted transplantation in children. CDR1 is SEHNR, CDR2 FQNEAQ, per germline (reference sequence). The CDR3 extends over 16 amino acids. Trimming removed 1 base from V and 3 bases from J, with 16 bases in between. Study-level points and caveats: It was reported that alpha-beta T cells came from several hundred expanded graft clones (about two months after transplant). In some patients, recipient T cells and intrathymic progenitors surviving conditioning explained high day-60 diversity. A year post-transplant, T-cell counts and diversity derived mostly from newly produced T cells.

Preparation of the TCRbeta library used unique molecular identifiers. TCRdb redid the calling of the PCR reads with MiXCR, one entry per CDR3 protein. The top ten hold 2% to 2.5% of the sample, which has a few hundred thousand distinct CDR3 sequences, approximately 12% seen once. Of note for this clonotype: Its antigen remains unidentified.

This sequence was found in a male patient younger than 18 who had a stem cell transplant for acute myeloid leukemia, so the T cells may come from the graft donor. This rearrangement joins TRBV7-9 to TRBJ2-7; a possible D gene is TRBD1 (6 bases). The source material was PBMCs, mostly from graft donor cells, sampled 360 days after TCRalphabeta/CD19-depleted stem cell transplant. Here the CDR3 reads CASSLDRGQLFYEQYF. Here the CDR3 DNA reads TGTGCCAGCAGCTTAGATCGGGGACAACTCTTCTACGAGCAGTACTTC.